One sample yielded the 17 T cell receptor beta chains listed below, sequenced in a study of cytomegalovirus exposure and HLA in healthy donors. Sequencing used immunoSEQ multiplex PCR; TCRdb keeps in-frame clones, though not all of them. This table has some 150,000 clones, 75% to 90% appearing once. Source material: PBMCs. These receptors all come from a man younger than 30 in good health and CMV-seropositive.

This clone was seen a single time. The chain combines TRBV5-1 with TRBJ2-1; 9 bases map to TRBD2. Trimming at V came to 4 bases and at J to 7 bases, leaving 9 bases not matched to a gene. This CDR3 region has 15 residues. The germline gives CDR1 SGHRS, CDR2 YFSETQ. The CDR3 sequence is CASSAPGLARNEQFF. The CDR3 DNA sequence: TGCGCCAGCAGCGCACCGGGACTAGCACGTAATGAGCAGTTCTTC.

The chain recombines TRBV6-5 with TRBJ2-5, with 7 bases lining up with TRBD2. Per germline, CDR1 MNHEY and CDR2 SVGAGI. The ends lost 11 bases at V and 2 bases at J; junction bases unmatched: 11. The CDR3 spans 14 residues. Here the CDR3 DNA reads TGTGCCGGCCTCCCCTGGGAGGGTCAAGAGACCCAGTACTTC. Residues: CAGLPWEGQETQYF.

In nucleotides, the CDR3 is TGTGCCAGCACCCTCCGAGCCCGGGGGGGCCTCGGTGCAGAGACCCAGTACTTC. Its protein product is CASTLRARGGLGAETQYF. The chain joins TRBV11-2 to TRBJ2-5, with 8 bases matching TRBD2. The CDR3 length is 18 residues. Germline V CDR1 and CDR2: SGHAT, FQNNGV. Trimming removed 7 bases from V and 4 bases from J; junction bases left unmatched: 20.

This rearrangement joins TRBV5-1 to TRBJ1-6; D is unclear. V was pared by 4 bases and J by 3 bases, with 14 bases between. The CDR3 has 16 amino acids. CDR1 is SGHRS, CDR2 YFSETQ, per germline. The CDR3 region is CASSAWLRVYNSPLHF. The CDR3 DNA follows: TGCGCCAGCAGCGCTTGGTTGAGGGTCTATAATTCACCCCTCCACTTT. Filled out from reference TRBV5-1 and TRBJ1-6, the complete variable domain reads KAGVTQTPRYLIKTRGQQVTLSCSPISGHRSVSWYQQTPGQGLQFLFEYFSETQRNKGNFPGRFSGRQFSNSRSEMNVSTLELGDSALYLCASSAWLRVYNSPLHFGNGTRLTVT.

This clone appeared once. This rearrangement joins TRBV10-1 to TRBJ2-5; TRBD1 aligns across 10 bases. Germline trimming cut 7 bases from V and 7 bases from J; bases unmatched to any gene: 3. Per germline, CDR1 WNHNN and CDR2 SYGVQD (reference sequence). The CDR3 has 12 amino acids. CDR3 amino acids: CASTDRGATQYF. In DNA form, the CDR3 reads TGCGCCAGCACGGACAGGGGGGCGACCCAGTACTTC.

The genes are TRBV23-1 and TRBJ1-1; D not resolved. TRBV23-1 is recorded as an ORF, its role being uncertain. V was trimmed by 2 bases and J by 4 bases, leaving 14 bases between them. CDR3 length: 15 residues. The CDR3 region has the DNA TGCGCCAGCAGTCAACAGGAGGGTCGAGGCACTGAAGCTTTCTTT. It encodes CASSQQEGRGTEAFF.

This sequence joins TRBV11-2 and TRBJ2-1; 7 positions agree with TRBD1. Germline CDR1 is SGHAT and CDR2 is FQNNGV. The CDR3 sequence is 17 residues long. V lost 1 base and J lost 5; bases outside the gene matches: 11. CDR3 sequence reads: CASSLGQGRGLNNEQFF. For the CDR3, the DNA is TGTGCCAGCAGCTTAGGACAGGGCCGGGGCCTTAACAATGAGCAGTTCTTC. Using reference TRBV11-2 and TRBJ2-1 for the parts outside the CDR3, the full variable domain is EAGVAQSPRYKIIEKRQSVAFWCNPISGHATLYWYQQILGQGPKLLIQFQNNGVVDDSQLPKDRFSAERLKGVDSTLKIQPAKLEDSAVYLCASSLGQGRGLNNEQFFGPGTRLTVL.

This chain links TRBV9 with TRBJ1-4; D call uncertain. V gave up 3 bases and J gave up 0 bases, with 15 bases separating them. The CDR3 has 17 amino acids. CDR1 SGDLS and CDR2 YYNGEE come from the germline V gene. The chain's CDR3 is CASSASVRPATNEKLFF. CDR3 nucleotide sequence: TGTGCCAGCAGCGCGAGCGTGAGGCCTGCAACTAATGAAAAACTGTTTTTT. Full variable domain (missing parts from reference TRBV9 and TRBJ1-4): DSGVTQTPKHLITATGQRVTLRCSPRSGDLSVYWYQQSLDQGLQFLIQYYNGEERAKGNILERFSAQQFPDLHSELNLSSLELGDSALYFCASSASVRPATNEKLFFGSGTQLSVL.

The chain is built from TRBV7-2 and TRBJ2-1; 10 bases are a match to TRBD2. CDR1 is SGHTA and CDR2 is FQGNSA in the germline V gene. The V gene end was trimmed by 8 bases and the J gene end by 7 bases; junction bases not matched to a gene: 8. There are 14 residues in the CDR3. The CDR3 protein is CASLGLASRNEQFF. CDR3 DNA: TGTGCCAGCCTGGGACTAGCGTCGCGGAATGAGCAGTTCTTC.

V is TRBV6-1 and J is TRBJ1-3, with 7 positions matching TRBD1. Germline-derived CDR1 and CDR2 are MNHNS and SASEGT. The V segment lost 6 bases and the J segment 4 bases; nucleotides outside the gene matches: 9. The CDR3 has 15 residues. The CDR3 sequence: CASRAETGAGNTIYF. CDR3 in DNA: TGTGCCAGCAGGGCCGAAACAGGGGCAGGAAACACCATATATTTT.

The chain employs TRBV29-1 and TRBJ2-1; 7 nucleotides agree with TRBD1. Germline assignment: CDR1 SQVTM and CDR2 ANQGSEA. The CDR3 contains 15 residues. The V segment lost 3 bases and the J segment 0 bases; nucleotides outside the gene matches: 5. CDR3 nucleotides: TGCAGCGTTGACAGACAGGGTCCCTCCTACAATGAGCAGTTCTTC. It encodes CSVDRQGPSYNEQFF.

This clone showed up just once. The genes are TRBV7-3 and TRBJ1-2, with 7 bases fitting TRBD1. V lost 1 base, J lost 2 bases, and 10 bases stayed unmatched. Germline CDR1 reads SGHTA; CDR2 reads FQGTGA. The CDR3 covers 17 residues. CDR3 bases: TGTGCCAGCAGCTTAAGGGGCGGGACAGAATCCAACTATGGCTACACCTTC. Residues: CASSLRGGTESNYGYTF.

The DNA for the CDR3 is TGTGCCAGCAGCCCGACAGGGACCTATGGCTACACCTTC. Protein product: CASSPTGTYGYTF. V gene TRBV6-1 combines with J gene TRBJ1-2; 7 positions match TRBD1. The length of the CDR3 is 13 residues. The ends lost 6 bases at V and 4 bases at J; junction bases unmatched: 5. The germline V gene has CDR1 MNHNS and CDR2 SASEGT.

This clone has only a few counts. This chain links TRBV5-1 with TRBJ1-2, with 8 bases identical to TRBD1. J was trimmed by 3 bases and V by 6 bases; bases with no gene match: 10. This CDR3 spans 15 amino acids. The germline CDR1 and CDR2 sequences are SGHRS and YFSETQ. This CDR3 reads CASTWRAGGDYGYTF. The CDR3 DNA reads TGCGCCAGCACCTGGCGGGCAGGGGGCGACTATGGCTACACCTTC.

This sequence joins TRBV4-3 and TRBJ2-2, with D possibly being TRBD1 (6 bases). Looked up from germline, CDR1 is LGHNA and CDR2 is YSLEER. This CDR3 region has 15 residues. Trimming shortened V by 0 bases and J by 6 bases, and 11 bases separated the two germline ends. CDR3 amino acids: CASSQESGHPGELFF. The CDR3, as DNA: TGCGCCAGCAGCCAAGAGTCGGGACACCCCGGGGAGCTGTTTTTT.

This clone was observed a single time. The chain recombines TRBV7-9 with TRBJ2-7, with 7 bases lining up with TRBD1. The V gene's germline CDR1 is SEHNR and CDR2 FQNEAQ (reference sequence). The CDR3 is 13 residues long. Unmatched junction bases numbered 3, after V lost 4 bases and J lost 3 bases. The CDR3 loop is CASSSTGNYEQYF. CDR3 DNA: TGTGCCAGCAGCTCGACAGGGAACTACGAGCAGTACTTC.

The CDR3 nucleotides are TGTGCCAGCTCACCGGGGGGCTATGGCTACACCTTC. Amino acid sequence: CASSPGGYGYTF. The chain carries TRBV18 and TRBJ1-2, with a possible D match to TRBD1 (5 bases). The germline CDR1 and CDR2 sequences are KGHSH and LQKENI. Trimming shortened V by 3 bases and J by 4 bases, and 6 bases separated the two germline ends. The CDR3 spans 12 residues.